This passage covers 6 T cell receptor beta chains from one sample sequenced in a study of T cells after yellow fever vaccination. In TCRdb, the 5' RACE reads were re-called with MiXCR into one record per CDR3 protein. The sample has under 550,000 distinct CDR3 sequences, around a fifth seen once; the top ten hold about 16%. The source was PBMCs, collected approximately 22 days after the first yellow fever vaccination. The source is a man between 18 and 29 years old who received the YFV17D yellow fever vaccine.

The V and J genes are TRBV7-9 and TRBJ2-2; no reliable D call. Germline loops: CDR1 SEHNR, CDR2 FQNEAQ (reference sequence). V was trimmed by 2 bases and J by 4 bases, leaving 8 bases between them. This CDR3 is 14 amino acids long. CDR3 protein: CASSLNSLTGELFF. CDR3 nucleotide sequence: TGTGCCAGCAGCTTAAACAGCCTCACCGGGGAGCTGTTTTTT.

The rearrangement links TRBV20-1 to TRBJ2-1, with TRBD2 matching 11 bases. This CDR3 is 15 amino acids long. The germline gives CDR1 DFQATT, CDR2 SNEGSKA (reference sequence). Unmatched junction bases numbered 7, after V lost 3 bases and J lost 6 bases. The DNA of the CDR3 is TGCAGTGCTAGGCTAGCGGGGGGCCCTCTCAATGAGCAGTTCTTC. The encoded protein is CSARLAGGPLNEQFF.

The chain uses TRBV5-1 and TRBJ2-5, with a weak D call TRBD1 (7 bases). CDR1 is SGHRS and CDR2 is YFSETQ in the germline V gene. The CDR3 is 13 amino acids. The V end was cut by 6 bases, the J end by 1 base, with 10 bases between. Here the CDR3 reads CASTQGGQETQYF. CDR3 DNA: TGCGCCAGCACCCAGGGGGGCCAAGAGACCCAGTACTTC.

This clonotype was seen only once. The chain carries TRBV7-9 and TRBJ2-5; the D is unclear. The CDR3 totals 14 residues. The V gene lost 6 bases and the J gene lost 5 bases, with 16 bases spanning the gap. Germline V gene data show CDR1 as SEHNR and CDR2 as FQNEAQ (reference sequence). CDR3 bases: TGTGCCAGCAGTCTTCCGGGTGGGAAGGAGACCCAGTACTTC. Its protein is CASSLPGGKETQYF.

This sequence joins TRBV19 and TRBJ2-7; D perhaps matches TRBD1 (6 bases). Trimming removed 7 bases from V and 1 base from J, with 17 bases in between. The CDR3 has 15 amino acids. CDR1 and CDR2 from the germline V gene are LNHDA and SQIVND (reference sequence). CDR3 protein: CASTLRLQGSYEQYF. The CDR3 DNA reads as TGTGCCAGTACCTTGAGGCTACAGGGTTCCTACGAGCAGTACTTC.

The chain links TRBV27 to TRBJ2-7, with D maybe TRBD1 (5 bases). Trimming cost V 3 bases and J 3 bases, with 9 bases left between them. Germline assignment: CDR1 MNHEY and CDR2 SMNVEV (reference sequence). The CDR3 extends over 13 amino acids. The CDR3 nucleotides are TGTGCCAGCAGTTTTAGGGGTCACTACGAGCAGTACTTC. This sequence encodes CASSFRGHYEQYF.